The 22 T cell receptor beta chains listed next were all sequenced from one sample in a study of breast tumors, draining lymph nodes, adjacent tissues. The lymph nodes were axillary draining lymph nodes from breast cancer patients. MiXCR, applied by TCRdb to the multiplex PCR reads, yields one record per CDR3 protein. The table records approximately 300,000 distinct CDR3 sequences, 30% of them present only once. What was sequenced was axillary lymph node tissue. These TCRs come from a female donor with breast cancer. Some clones in this sample may be carry-over from other donors' samples.

Notes on this clonotype: Possible read error: a much larger clone is one base away. V usage is TRBV6-5 and J usage is TRBJ2-3, with TRBD2 matching 13 bases. From germline, CDR1 is MNHEY and CDR2 SVGAGI. V shed 2 bases and J 3 bases; nucleotides not matched to a gene: 2. This CDR3 has 16 amino acids. DNA of the CDR3: TGTGCCAGCAGTTACGGGACTAGCGGGACAACAGATACGCAGTATTTT. This translates into CASSYGTSGTTDTQYF.

This clonotype came up many times. This rearrangement joins TRBV5-6 to TRBJ2-7; 7 positions match TRBD1. The CDR3 runs 11 residues. V shed 3 bases, J shed 9 bases, and the junction held 3 bases outside the gene matches. The V gene's germline CDR1 is SGHDT and CDR2 YYEEEE. CDR3 in amino acids: CASSSGQMQYF. In DNA, the CDR3 is TGTGCCAGCAGCTCGGGACAGATGCAGTACTTC.

Of note for this clonotype: At one boundary the junction diverges from the germline segment, which might be a read error. The chain carries TRBV2 and TRBJ2-5; the D gene is possibly TRBD1 (6 bases). The CDR3 covers 16 residues. The germline gives CDR1 SNHLY, CDR2 FYNNEI. CDR3 in amino acids: CATSDPKTGGDETQYF. Here the CDR3 DNA reads TGTGCCACCAGTGATCCGAAGACAGGCGGAGATGAGACCCAGTACTTC.

The table lists this clonotype with many counts. V usage is TRBV11-2 and J usage is TRBJ2-7; possible D gene TRBD2, 6 bases. Germline loops: CDR1 SGHAT, CDR2 FQNNGV. CDR3 length equals 16 residues. Trimming took 2 bases from V and 4 from J, leaving 18 bases between them. CDR3 nucleotide sequence: TGTGCCAGCAGCTTATCGGTCGGCGGGAACAATTACGAGCAGTACTTC. Protein: CASSLSVGGNNYEQYF.

The chain links TRBV7-4 to TRBJ1-5; D gene unclear. CDR1 is SGHVT, CDR2 SQSDAQ, per germline. This CDR3 comprises 9 residues. The V end lost 4 bases, the J end lost 10 bases, and 2 bases lay between the germline ends. CDR3 DNA sequence: TGTGCCAGCAGCTCCCCCCAGCATTTT. Its protein product is CASSSPQHF.

On this clonotype: The junction departs from germline at one end; a sequencing error may be responsible. Here the CDR3 reads CASKGGTGITGELLF. The CDR3 DNA sequence: TGTGCCAGCAAGGGGGGGACAGGGATCACCGGGGAGCTGCTTTTT. V and J are TRBV28 and TRBJ2-2; 9 bases fit TRBD1. CDR1 MDHEN and CDR2 SYDVKM come from the germline V gene. This CDR3 comprises 15 residues.

This clonotype has only a few counts. CDR3 DNA: TGCGCCAGCAGCCAAGAGGGTAGGGGAGTATCCTACAATGAGCAGTTCTTC. Translated: CASSQEGRGVSYNEQFF. V gene TRBV4-1 combines with J gene TRBJ2-1, with D perhaps assigned TRBD1 or TRBD2 (5 bases each). CDR1 MGHRA and CDR2 YSYEKL come from the germline V gene. Trimming took off 0 bases at V and 1 base at J, with 13 bases between the two ends. CDR3 length: 17 residues.

This clonotype appeared a single time. The chain combines TRBV12-3 or TRBV12-4 with TRBJ1-3; 9 nucleotides match TRBD1. The CDR3 spans 13 residues. V gave up 4 bases and J gave up 8 bases; unmatched junction bases: 3. As DNA, the CDR3 is TGTGCCAGCAGTTCTCGACAGGGGGACACCATATATTTT. This codes for CASSSRQGDTIYF.

This clonotype was observed at least ten times. As DNA, the CDR3 is TGTGCCATACAACCGGCTAGCGGGAGTCCCGGGGAGCTGTTTTTT. Translation: CAIQPASGSPGELFF. The rearrangement links TRBV11-2 to TRBJ2-2, with 10 bases lining up with TRBD2. This CDR3 comprises 15 residues. V trimming: 10 bases; J trimming: 6 bases; junction bases outside the gene matches: 11. CDR1 is SGHAT and CDR2 is FQNNGV in the germline V gene.

The table lists this clonotype with many counts. V and J are TRBV7-2 and TRBJ2-5, with 7 nucleotides matching TRBD2. Per germline, CDR1 SGHTA and CDR2 FQGNSA. V lost 3 bases, J lost 4 bases, and 8 bases stayed unmatched. The CDR3 loop spans 15 amino acids. The CDR3 here is CASSFQASGGETQYF. Written as DNA, the CDR3 is TGTGCCAGCAGCTTTCAAGCTAGCGGTGGAGAGACCCAGTACTTC.

A few counts support this clonotype. The chain carries TRBV28 and TRBJ2-1, with D perhaps TRBD2 (5 bases). The CDR3 sequence is 12 residues long. Germline V gives CDR1 MDHEN, CDR2 SYDVKM. Trimming removed 10 bases at V and 3 bases at J, with 10 bases between. The DNA of the CDR3 is TGTGCCAACGGACGGGACTACAATGAGCAGTTCTTC. Protein sequence: CANGRDYNEQFF.

This sequence joins TRBV30 and TRBJ1-3; D is ambiguous. The germline V and J ends were trimmed by 0 bases and 0 bases, with 15 bases remaining between them. The CDR3 loop spans 17 amino acids. CDR1 and CDR2 (germline): GTSNPN, SVGIG (reference sequence). The CDR3, as DNA: TGTGCCTGGAGTGTAGGTCGGTTCAGCAACTCTGGAAACACCATATATTTT. Translation: CAWSVGRFSNSGNTIYF.

This clonotype was seen repeatedly, ten times or more. The chain joins TRBV6-5 to TRBJ2-5; 9 nucleotides match TRBD2. The CDR3 consists of 16 residues. Germline assignment: CDR1 MNHEY and CDR2 SVGAGI. Trimming took 5 bases from V and 1 from J; bases not matched to a gene: 8. The CDR3 DNA reads as TGTGCCAGCAGTCAGACTAGCGGAATATCCCAAGAGACCCAGTACTTC. Residues: CASSQTSGISQETQYF.

This clonotype was observed many times. This chain joins TRBV9 and TRBJ2-1, with D maybe TRBD2 (6 bases). This CDR3 is 14 amino acids long. Germline V CDR1 and CDR2: SGDLS, YYNGEE. Trimming removed 0 bases at V and 9 bases at J, with 13 bases between. The CDR3 sequence is CASSVARAGGEQFF. In DNA form, the CDR3 reads TGTGCCAGCAGCGTAGCTAGGGCCGGGGGTGAGCAGTTCTTC.

In its sample, this clonotype was seen many times. This chain connects TRBV28 to TRBJ1-6, with a tentative D call TRBD1 (5 bases). The length of the CDR3 is 15 residues. The germline CDR1 and CDR2 sequences are MDHEN and SYDVKM. The V end lost 5 bases, the J end lost 2 bases, and 10 bases lay between the germline ends. The CDR3 loop reads CASSTGPPYNSPLHF. CDR3 coding DNA: TGTGCCAGCAGTACAGGACCCCCCTATAATTCACCCCTCCACTTT.

J is TRBJ2-7 and V is TRBV12-3 or TRBV12-4, with unresolved D. The CDR3 has 14 amino acids. Trimming stripped 6 bases from V and 3 bases from J, with 15 bases between. CDR3 sequence reads: CASSLPGGDYEQYF. In DNA form, the CDR3 reads TGTGCCAGCAGCCTCCCTGGCGGAGACTACGAGCAGTACTTC.

The chain is built from TRBV27 and TRBJ2-3, with TRBD1 identical over 8 bases. The CDR3 spans 16 residues. Germline values: CDR1 MNHEY, CDR2 SMNVEV (reference sequence). With V trimmed by 5 bases and J by 4 bases, 11 bases remained unmatched. DNA for the CDR3: TGTGCCAGCAGTAGCCGGACAGGGATAGTTCCAGATACGCAGTATTTT. Translating it yields CASSSRTGIVPDTQYF.

This clonotype was recorded many times. The chain employs TRBV5-1 and TRBJ2-1; D is perhaps TRBD1 (6 bases). Germline assignment: CDR1 SGHRS and CDR2 YFSETQ. This CDR3 comprises 13 residues. Trimming cost V 5 bases and J 5 bases, with 11 bases left between them. CDR3 nucleotides: TGCGCCAGCAGACAGGGACCCGACAATGAGCAGTTCTTC. It codes for CASRQGPDNEQFF.

Note on this clonotype: This may stem from a read error, because a much larger clone lies one nucleotide away. The CDR3 here is CASTGVEHETQYF. In nucleotides, the CDR3 is TGTGCCAGCACGGGGGTAGAACATGAGACCCAGTACTTC. V is TRBV4-2 and J is TRBJ2-5; D may be TRBD2 (6 bases). CDR3 size: 13 residues. The germline V and J ends were trimmed by 7 bases and 5 bases, with 14 bases remaining between them. Germline assignment: CDR1 LGHNA and CDR2 YNFKEQ.

Remarks on this clonotype: One base away lies a much larger clone, so this may be a sequencing read error. V and J are TRBV12-5 and TRBJ2-1, with 8 bases matching TRBD1. With V trimmed by 7 bases and J by 7 bases, 9 bases remained unmatched. Germline V gene lookup returns CDR1 LGHNT and CDR2 FRNRAP. This CDR3 spans 14 amino acids. CDR3 nucleotide sequence: TGTGCTAGTGATACCGGGACAGGTTTAAATGAGCAGTTCTTC. Translating gives CASDTGTGLNEQFF.

This clonotype was found many times. V and J are TRBV6-5 and TRBJ1-5, with 8 bases matching TRBD1. The CDR3 extends over 15 amino acids. J gave up 6 bases and V 4 bases, and 8 bases lay outside the gene matches. Germline-derived CDR1 and CDR2 are MNHEY and SVGAGI. In DNA form, the CDR3 reads TGTGCCAGCAGTTCCCACGGACAGGGCCGTCAGCCCCAGCATTTT. Protein: CASSSHGQGRQPQHF.

Details on this clonotype: A clone one base away is much larger, so this may be a read error. The chain couples TRBV5-4 to TRBJ2-5; 7 nucleotides line up with TRBD2. Germline V lookup: CDR1 SGHNT, CDR2 YYREEE (reference sequence). The CDR3 sequence is 15 residues long. Trimming at V came to 6 bases and at J to 1 base, leaving 9 bases not matched to a gene. CDR3 region: CASTAAGAGQETQYF. The CDR3 coding sequence is TGTGCCAGCACAGCGGCGGGAGCGGGCCAAGAGACCCAGTACTTC.